This entry lists 14 T cell receptor beta chains sequenced from one sample in a study of T cell responses to AZD1222 COVID-19 vaccine. TCRdb keeps only in-frame clones here, not all; method: immunoSEQ multiplex PCR. The sample includes 60,000 to 85,000 clones, 80% to 90% of them seen just once. The sample consisted of peripheral blood, taken 28 days after the second AZD1222 dose. The origin of the receptors is an adult who received the AZD1222 COVID-19 vaccine.

The chain employs TRBV7-6 and TRBJ2-2; D is undetermined. The CDR3 runs to 15 residues. The ends were cut back, 5 bases at V and 4 bases at J, with 14 bases in the middle. Germline CDR1 is SGHVS and CDR2 is FNYEAQ. The CDR3 here is CASSPQASPTGELFF. CDR3 coding DNA: TGTGCCAGCAGCCCCCAGGCCTCCCCCACCGGGGAGCTGTTTTTT. Variable domain in full (rest from reference TRBV7-6 and TRBJ2-2): GAGVSQSPRYKVTKRGQDVALRCDPISGHVSLYWYRQALGQGPEFLTYFNYEAQQDKSGLPNDRFSAERPEGSISTLTIQRTEQRDSAMYRCASSPQASPTGELFFGEGSRLTVL.

The V gene is TRBV9, the J gene TRBJ1-1; D is possibly TRBD1 (5 bases). The CDR3 is 19 residues long. The V end was cut by 0 bases, the J end by 1 base, with 22 bases between. Germline V gene sequence: CDR1 SGDLS, CDR2 YYNGEE. In nucleotides, the CDR3 is TGTGCCAGCAGCGTAGGGGCTGGTGGGAGGGACTGGGCGAACACTGAAGCTTTCTTT. It encodes CASSVGAGGRDWANTEAFF. The full variable domain, with the rest looked up from reference TRBV9 and TRBJ1-1, is DSGVTQTPKHLITATGQRVTLRCSPRSGDLSVYWYQQSLDQGLQFLIQYYNGEERAKGNILERFSAQQFPDLHSELNLSSLELGDSALYFCASSVGAGGRDWANTEAFFGQGTRLTVV.

The genes are TRBV15 and TRBJ2-1; 12 positions match TRBD2. The trim removed 5 bases at V and 5 bases at J, leaving 4 bases unmatched. Germline V gene sequence: CDR1 LNHNV, CDR2 YYDKDF (reference sequence). The CDR3 has 15 amino acids. The CDR3 DNA is TGTGCCACCAGCCGTAGACTAGCGGGAGACAATGAGCAGTTCTTC. This encodes CATSRRLAGDNEQFF.

The chain couples TRBV6-1 to TRBJ1-1; TRBD1 matches at 8 bases. The CDR3 covers 15 residues. Germline V gene data show CDR1 as MNHNS and CDR2 as SASEGT. V lost 2 bases, J lost 3 bases, and 5 bases stayed unmatched. The CDR3 is CASSERRGHYTEAFF. Here the CDR3 DNA reads TGTGCCAGCAGTGAACGCAGGGGGCATTACACTGAAGCTTTCTTT.

The V and J genes are TRBV28 and TRBJ2-7; 9 bases map to TRBD1. V was clipped by 4 bases and J by 5 bases; unmatched bases: 9. CDR3 size: 15 residues. The V gene's germline CDR1 is MDHEN and CDR2 SYDVKM. The CDR3 nucleotides read TGTGCCAGCAGTTCCTACGGGACAGGGCAGGACGAGCAGTACTTC. It is translated as CASSSYGTGQDEQYF.

The chain employs TRBV12-5 and TRBJ2-3; D is unresolved. Trimming removed 0 bases from V and 2 bases from J, with 3 bases in between. Germline loops: CDR1 LGHNT, CDR2 FRNRAP. The CDR3 runs to 13 residues. The CDR3 DNA reads TGTGCTAGTGGTTTGGTTTTCACAGATACGCAGTATTTT. Translated: CASGLVFTDTQYF.

The chain carries TRBV7-9 and TRBJ2-7, with D uncertain. The V gene lost 1 base and the J gene lost 7 bases, with 8 bases spanning the gap. Germline V gives CDR1 SEHNR, CDR2 FQNEAQ (reference sequence). CDR3 length: 12 amino acids. The CDR3 here is CASSLGYKEQYF. For the CDR3, the DNA is TGTGCCAGCAGCTTAGGTTATAAGGAGCAGTACTTC.

The chain combines TRBV9 with TRBJ2-3; possibly TRBD1 for D (5 bases). Germline CDR1 SGDLS, CDR2 YYNGEE. Trimming removed 4 bases from V and 5 bases from J, with 11 bases in between. CDR3 length: 13 residues. The CDR3 here is CASSFSGQDTQYF. The CDR3 region has the DNA TGTGCCAGCAGCTTTTCAGGACAAGATACGCAGTATTTT.

The table lists this clone with a few counts. J is TRBJ1-1 and V is TRBV14; D remains unclear. The CDR3 is 13 amino acids. Germline V CDR1 and CDR2: SGHDN, FVKESK. Deletions cut 4 bases from V and 0 bases from J, with 6 bases between. The CDR3 DNA follows: TGTGCCAGCAGCCTAGGCATGAACACTGAAGCTTTCTTT. It yields the protein CASSLGMNTEAFF.

V usage is TRBV30 and J usage is TRBJ1-4; D call uncertain. Germline-derived CDR1 and CDR2 are GTSNPN and SVGIG (reference sequence). V was pared by 1 base and J by 11 bases, with 5 bases between. The CDR3 runs 10 residues. The CDR3 reads CAWSGPKLFF. For the CDR3, the DNA is TGTGCCTGGAGTGGCCCTAAACTGTTTTTT.

This rearrangement joins TRBV9 to TRBJ1-2; TRBD1 is a possible D gene (5 bases). The CDR3 covers 15 residues. CDR1 is SGDLS, CDR2 YYNGEE, per germline. V was trimmed by 3 bases and J by 8 bases, leaving 20 bases between them. CDR3 in amino acids: CASSAENEGASGYTF. DNA for the CDR3: TGTGCCAGCAGCGCAGAGAATGAAGGGGCTTCGGGCTACACCTTC.

This CDR3 is CASSPSRGDTEAFF. CDR3 DNA: TGTGCCAGCTCACCATCCAGGGGAGACACTGAAGCTTTCTTT. The chain joins TRBV18 to TRBJ1-1; a weak D match, TRBD1 (6 bases). Trimming pared 2 bases from V and 3 bases from J, leaving 10 bases between. From germline, CDR1 is KGHSH and CDR2 LQKENI. CDR3 length: 14 amino acids. The full variable domain, rest sourced from reference TRBV18 and TRBJ1-1, is NAGVMQNPRHLVRRRGQEARLRCSPMKGHSHVYWYRQLPEEGLKFMVYLQKENIIDESGMPKERFSAEFPKEGPSILRIQQVVRGDSAAYFCASSPSRGDTEAFFGQGTRLTVV.

This clone was recorded only once. The J gene is TRBJ1-4, the V gene TRBV28; tentatively, D is TRBD1 (5 bases). This CDR3 has 12 amino acids. CDR1 and CDR2 (germline): MDHEN, SYDVKM. Trimming removed 8 bases at V and 5 bases at J, with 9 bases between. CDR3 residues: CASFGGNEKLFF. The DNA of the CDR3 is TGTGCCAGCTTTGGGGGGAATGAAAAACTGTTTTTT.

Regarding this clone: Germline is not matched at one junction end, which may reflect a read error. The genes are TRBV30 and TRBJ1-2; a possible D gene is TRBD1 (6 bases). Germline V CDR1 and CDR2: GTSNPN, SVGIG (reference sequence). CDR3 length: 13 amino acids. Written as DNA, the CDR3 is TGTGCCTCCCACCGGAGGGGGAACTCTGGCTACACCTTC. The encoded protein is CASHRRGNSGYTF. Variable domain in full (rest from reference TRBV30 and TRBJ1-2): SQTIHQWPATLVQPVGSPLSLECTVEGTSNPNLYWYRQAAGRGLQLLFYSVGIGQISSEVPQNLSASRPQDRQFILSSKKLLLSDSGFYLCASHRRGNSGYTFGSGTRLTVV.